The 21 T cell receptor beta chains below all came from one sample that was sequenced in a study of cytotoxic CD8 clonotypes in ibrutinib-treated CLL. Method: immunoSEQ multiplex PCR; TCRdb's copy keeps in-frame clones and lacks some. The table records over 25,000 clones, 55% to 65% of them present only once. The sequences come from PBMCs, collected before ibrutinib treatment. The receptors shown here come from a human donor with chronic lymphocytic leukemia.

The chain recombines TRBV7-9 with TRBJ1-4; 9 bases agree with TRBD1. The CDR3 has 16 residues. The germline gives CDR1 SEHNR, CDR2 FQNEAQ (reference sequence). J gave up 6 bases and V 5 bases, and 10 bases lay outside the gene matches. The chain's CDR3 is CASSRQMDRGDEKLFF. The DNA of the CDR3 is TGTGCCAGCAGCCGACAAATGGACAGGGGTGATGAAAAACTGTTTTTT.

This clone was picked up one time. V is TRBV7-8 and J is TRBJ1-4; D perhaps matches TRBD1 (5 bases). CDR1 is SGHVS, CDR2 FQNEAQ, per germline. The CDR3 length is 14 residues. Between the trimmed V and J ends, which lost 5 bases and 7 bases, there was a span of 14 bases. This chain's CDR3 is CASSPRDGIEKLFF. The CDR3 DNA follows: TGTGCCAGCAGCCCCCGGGACGGAATTGAAAAACTGTTTTTT.

This clone was observed a few times. V and J are TRBV14 and TRBJ1-3; D gene unclear. Germline V gene data show CDR1 as SGHDN and CDR2 as FVKESK. CDR3 length: 15 amino acids. Between the trimmed V and J ends, which lost 0 bases and 7 bases, there was a span of 13 bases. The DNA of the CDR3 is TGTGCCAGCAGCCAAGATCTCATCCTGAGGAACACCATATATTTT. Protein: CASSQDLILRNTIYF.

This clone has just a few counts. The rearrangement links TRBV11-2 to TRBJ2-1; the match to TRBD2 covers 15 bases. V lost 5 bases and J lost 12; bases outside the gene matches: 8. CDR1 is SGHAT and CDR2 is FQNNGV in the germline V gene. The length of the CDR3 is 15 residues. In DNA form, the CDR3 reads TGTGCCAGCAGCCTAGGGACTAGCGGGAGGTCCCTGCAGTTCTTC. Translating gives CASSLGTSGRSLQFF.

The chain combines TRBV27 with TRBJ2-7, with D uncertain. V shed 3 bases and J shed 0 bases, with 12 bases lying between them. From germline, CDR1 is MNHEY and CDR2 SMNVEV (reference sequence). This CDR3 region has 15 residues. CDR3 amino acids: CASSLVGGPSYEQYF. DNA for the CDR3: TGTGCCAGCAGTTTGGTTGGCGGACCCTCCTACGAGCAGTACTTC.

The chain joins TRBV2 to TRBJ2-7; tentatively, D is TRBD1 or TRBD2 (6 bases each). Germline V gene lookup returns CDR1 SNHLY and CDR2 FYNNEI. The length of the CDR3 is 13 residues. Trimming stripped 7 bases from V and 3 bases from J, with 13 bases between. The CDR3 region is CASNGGTYYEQYF. CDR3 in DNA: TGTGCCAGCAACGGGGGCACATACTACGAGCAGTACTTC.

The chain carries TRBV9 and TRBJ1-3; unclear D gene. From germline, CDR1 is SGDLS and CDR2 YYNGEE. The CDR3 has 15 residues. V was clipped by 2 bases and J by 0 bases, with 9 bases between them. CDR3 loop: CASSVDVSSGNTIYF. In DNA, the CDR3 is TGTGCCAGCAGCGTGGACGTGAGCTCTGGAAACACCATATATTTT.

The rearrangement joins TRBV7-9 to TRBJ2-7, with 8 positions matching TRBD2. This CDR3 has 17 amino acids. The trim removed 2 bases at V and 2 bases at J, leaving 11 bases unmatched. Germline values: CDR1 SEHNR, CDR2 FQNEAQ (reference sequence). CDR3 sequence: CASSLNPPLAAPYEQYF. The CDR3 DNA is TGTGCCAGCAGCTTAAATCCCCCACTAGCGGCGCCCTACGAGCAGTACTTC.

The V and J genes are TRBV19 and TRBJ2-6; 8 bases align to TRBD2. Trimming took 4 bases from V and 4 from J; bases not matched to a gene: 3. Germline CDR1 LNHDA, CDR2 SQIVND (reference sequence). The CDR3 is 15 amino acids. In DNA form, the CDR3 reads TGTGCCAGTAGTACCGGGACTAGAGGGGCCAACGTCCTGACTTTC. It is translated as CASSTGTRGANVLTF.

The count of this clone is one. The chain is built from TRBV9 and TRBJ1-3; no firm D call. Trimming cost V 0 bases and J 4 bases, with 11 bases left between them. Germline V CDR1 and CDR2: SGDLS, YYNGEE. This CDR3 spans 15 amino acids. CDR3 amino acids: CASSVVGDSGNTIYF. CDR3 nucleotides: TGTGCCAGCAGCGTAGTGGGAGATTCCGGAAACACCATATATTTT.

The chain recombines TRBV4-2 with TRBJ2-5, with 11 positions matching TRBD2. V lost 4 bases to trimming and J lost 2 bases; unmatched junction nucleotides: 3. This CDR3 contains 15 residues. Germline V gene data show CDR1 as LGHNA and CDR2 as YNFKEQ. The chain's CDR3 is CASSRLAGQQETQYF. CDR3 nucleotide sequence: TGTGCCAGCAGCCGACTAGCGGGGCAACAAGAGACCCAGTACTTC.

The CDR3: CASSLFIPTNEKLFF. DNA of the CDR3: TGTGCCAGCAGCTTATTTATACCAACTAATGAAAAACTGTTTTTT. The rearrangement links TRBV7-8 to TRBJ1-4; unclear D gene. The CDR3 totals 15 residues. V was clipped by 2 bases and J by 0 bases, with 7 bases between them. Germline V gene data show CDR1 as SGHVS and CDR2 as FQNEAQ.

The rearrangement uses TRBV15 and TRBJ1-6, with unresolved D. Germline V gene data show CDR1 as LNHNV and CDR2 as YYDKDF (reference sequence). The CDR3 consists of 17 residues. V gave up 1 base and J gave up 0 bases, with 10 bases separating them. CDR3 DNA sequence: TGTGCCACCAGCAGAGGCACGGAGAGCTCCTATAATTCACCCCTCCACTTT. It specifies CATSRGTESSYNSPLHF.

V usage is TRBV7-2 and J usage is TRBJ2-7; D tentatively reads TRBD1 or TRBD2 (7 bases each). The CDR3 loop spans 15 amino acids. Germline V gives CDR1 SGHTA, CDR2 FQGNSA. Between the trimmed V and J ends, which lost 4 bases and 7 bases, there was a span of 20 bases. The chain's CDR3 is CASSSRGGWGEEQYF. CDR3 sequence (DNA): TGTGCCAGCAGCTCCAGGGGGGGTTGGGGTGAGGAGCAGTACTTC.

The chain links TRBV15 to TRBJ2-1; D possibly corresponds to TRBD1 (7 bases). This CDR3 is built from 14 residues. V was trimmed by 3 bases and J by 9 bases, leaving 15 bases between them. CDR1 LNHNV and CDR2 YYDKDF come from the germline V gene (reference sequence). The CDR3 DNA reads TGTGCCACCAGCAGCGACAGGGAGGTGGGTGAGCAGTTCTTC. It specifies CATSSDREVGEQFF.

The V gene is TRBV5-5, the J gene TRBJ1-2, with TRBD1 matching 7 bases. CDR1 is SGHKS and CDR2 is YYEKEE in the germline V gene (reference sequence). V dropped 4 bases and J dropped 10; count of bases not matched to a gene: 10. The CDR3 is 13 amino acids. For the CDR3, the DNA is TGTGCCAGCAGCACGGGACAGACTAGTACCTACACCTTC. It yields the protein CASSTGQTSTYTF.

This clone was seen a handful of times. The genes are TRBV5-4 and TRBJ1-1; TRBD1 matches at 9 bases. The V gene end was trimmed by 4 bases and the J gene end by 5 bases; junction bases not matched to a gene: 12. The CDR3 contains 16 residues. Germline V gene sequence: CDR1 SGHNT, CDR2 YYREEE (reference sequence). The CDR3 DNA is TGTGCCAGCAGCCCTGGTTCGGGACAGGGATGGACTGAAGCTTTCTTT. Protein: CASSPGSGQGWTEAFF.

The CDR3 reads CARSRGGSSNEQFF. The CDR3 DNA reads as TGTGCTAGGTCCCGTGGGGGATCATCCAATGAGCAGTTCTTC. The J gene is TRBJ2-1, the V gene TRBV30, with D perhaps given as TRBD1 or TRBD2 (5 bases each). The CDR3 consists of 14 residues. CDR1 GTSNPN and CDR2 SVGIG come from the germline V gene (reference sequence).

The V and J genes are TRBV19 and TRBJ2-1; maybe TRBD1 (5 bases). The CDR3 runs 15 residues. Germline lookup yields CDR1 LNHDA and CDR2 SQIVND (reference sequence). V lost 8 bases to trimming and J lost 0 bases, with 14 bases between them. The CDR3 spells CASGAPTASYNEQFF. DNA for the CDR3: TGTGCCAGTGGGGCCCCGACAGCCTCCTACAATGAGCAGTTCTTC.

This clone was detected only once. The chain links TRBV28 to TRBJ1-4; D is ambiguous. V lost 5 bases and J lost 5, with 12 bases in between. Germline V lookup: CDR1 MDHEN, CDR2 SYDVKM. There are 14 residues in the CDR3. CDR3 protein: CASSLGAVNEKLFF. The CDR3, as DNA: TGTGCCAGCAGTCTAGGAGCGGTAAATGAAAAACTGTTTTTT.

This clone was found a few times. This chain uses TRBV5-4 with TRBJ2-1, with TRBD1 matching over 10 bases. Germline V gene lookup returns CDR1 SGHNT and CDR2 YYREEE (reference sequence). Losses at the gene ends were 4 bases for V and 1 base for J; bases not matched to a gene: 5. CDR3 length: 16 amino acids. The CDR3 reads CASSRQGAVSYNEQFF. CDR3 nucleotide sequence: TGTGCCAGCAGCCGACAGGGGGCGGTGTCCTACAATGAGCAGTTCTTC.